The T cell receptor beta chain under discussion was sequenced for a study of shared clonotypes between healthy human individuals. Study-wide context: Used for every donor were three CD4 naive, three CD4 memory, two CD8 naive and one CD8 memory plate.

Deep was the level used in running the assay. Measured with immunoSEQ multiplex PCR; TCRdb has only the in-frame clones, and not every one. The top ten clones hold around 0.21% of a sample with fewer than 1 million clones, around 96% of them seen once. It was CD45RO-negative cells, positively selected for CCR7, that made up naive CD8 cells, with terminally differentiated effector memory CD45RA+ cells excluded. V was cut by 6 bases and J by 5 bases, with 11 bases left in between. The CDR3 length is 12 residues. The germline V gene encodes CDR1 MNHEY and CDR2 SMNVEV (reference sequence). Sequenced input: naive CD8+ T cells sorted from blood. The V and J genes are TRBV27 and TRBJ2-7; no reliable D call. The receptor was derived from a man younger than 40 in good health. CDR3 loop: CASRDGINEQYF. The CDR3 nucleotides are TGTGCCAGCAGGGATGGTATCAACGAGCAGTACTTC.